The next 3 T cell receptor beta chains were all read from a single sample in a study of T cell repertoires in cytomegalovirus infection. The antigens these receptors bind are not known. TCRdb reprocessed the reads via MiXCR and lists one record per CDR3 protein. The sample shows tens of thousands of distinct CDR3 sequences, roughly 18% of them seen only once. The sequences come from CD8+ T cells from cultured PBMCs, collected from culture after CMV antigen stimulation. These receptors originate from a human donor in good health (CMV status not recorded). Some clones in this sample may be carry-over from other donors' samples.

The rearrangement uses TRBV20-1 and TRBJ1-6; D possibly corresponds to TRBD1 (6 bases). The CDR3 has 16 amino acids. The germline V and J ends were trimmed by 5 bases and 4 bases, with 18 bases remaining between them. Germline V lookup: CDR1 DFQATT, CDR2 SNEGSKA (reference sequence). This chain's CDR3 is CSASNRDPSYNSPLHF. CDR3 in DNA: TGCAGTGCTTCAAACAGGGATCCCTCTTATAATTCACCCCTCCACTTT.

In this sample, this clonotype turned up many times. This sequence joins TRBV7-2 and TRBJ2-2; D gene uncertain. The V gene lost 1 base and the J gene lost 6 bases, with 6 bases spanning the gap. CDR1 is SGHTA, CDR2 FQGNSA, per germline. This CDR3 is 13 amino acids long. The DNA of the CDR3 is TGTGCCAGCAGCTTAGATCCTTCCGGGGAGCTGTTTTTT. Translating gives CASSLDPSGELFF. Filled out from reference TRBV7-2 and TRBJ2-2, the complete variable domain reads GAGVSQSPSNKVTEKGKDVELRCDPISGHTALYWYRQSLGQGLEFLIYFQGNSAPDKSGLPSDRFSAERTGGSVSTLTIQRTQQEDSAVYLCASSLDPSGELFFGEGSRLTVL.

The chain has TRBV27 and TRBJ2-3, with 7 bases that match TRBD2. Germline-derived CDR1 and CDR2 are MNHEY and SMNVEV (reference sequence). V lost 0 bases and J lost 0; bases outside the gene matches: 12. This CDR3 comprises 19 residues. CDR3 in amino acids: CASSLSEAGDPASTDTQYF. The DNA for the CDR3 is TGTGCCAGCAGTTTATCGGAGGCGGGGGACCCTGCTAGCACAGATACGCAGTATTTT.